Here is one TCR beta chain with its context. The data stem from a study of blood T cell repertoires in COVID-19. Per the study methods: Amplification from reference gene primers served as the basis for estimated nucleated cell counts. Method: immunoSEQ multiplex PCR; TCRdb's copy keeps in-frame clones and lacks some. V and J calls and clone size come straight from that table; D and trimming were deduced from the DNA. The sample holds 120,000 or so clones, around 88% seen once. Source material: peripheral blood. This clonotype was obtained from a man older than 75 with active or convalescent COVID-19.

The CDR3 here is CASRRRKTGGSEQYF. The CDR3 DNA reads as TGTGCCAGCAGGCGCCGGAAGACAGGGGGCAGCGAGCAGTACTTC. The V call is TRBV13, the J call TRBJ2-7, with 10 bases lining up with TRBD1. Per germline, CDR1 PRHDT and CDR2 FYEKMQ (reference sequence). Trimming at V came to 6 bases and at J to 6 bases, leaving 11 bases not matched to a gene. The CDR3 is made up of 15 amino acids. The full variable domain, in which reference TRBV13 and TRBJ2-7 provide the parts outside the CDR3, is AAGVIQSPRHLIKEKRETATLKCYPIPRHDTVYWYQQGPGQDPQFLISFYEKMQSDKGSIPDRFSAQQFSDYHSELNMSSLELGDSALYFCASRRRKTGGSEQYFGPGTRLTVT.